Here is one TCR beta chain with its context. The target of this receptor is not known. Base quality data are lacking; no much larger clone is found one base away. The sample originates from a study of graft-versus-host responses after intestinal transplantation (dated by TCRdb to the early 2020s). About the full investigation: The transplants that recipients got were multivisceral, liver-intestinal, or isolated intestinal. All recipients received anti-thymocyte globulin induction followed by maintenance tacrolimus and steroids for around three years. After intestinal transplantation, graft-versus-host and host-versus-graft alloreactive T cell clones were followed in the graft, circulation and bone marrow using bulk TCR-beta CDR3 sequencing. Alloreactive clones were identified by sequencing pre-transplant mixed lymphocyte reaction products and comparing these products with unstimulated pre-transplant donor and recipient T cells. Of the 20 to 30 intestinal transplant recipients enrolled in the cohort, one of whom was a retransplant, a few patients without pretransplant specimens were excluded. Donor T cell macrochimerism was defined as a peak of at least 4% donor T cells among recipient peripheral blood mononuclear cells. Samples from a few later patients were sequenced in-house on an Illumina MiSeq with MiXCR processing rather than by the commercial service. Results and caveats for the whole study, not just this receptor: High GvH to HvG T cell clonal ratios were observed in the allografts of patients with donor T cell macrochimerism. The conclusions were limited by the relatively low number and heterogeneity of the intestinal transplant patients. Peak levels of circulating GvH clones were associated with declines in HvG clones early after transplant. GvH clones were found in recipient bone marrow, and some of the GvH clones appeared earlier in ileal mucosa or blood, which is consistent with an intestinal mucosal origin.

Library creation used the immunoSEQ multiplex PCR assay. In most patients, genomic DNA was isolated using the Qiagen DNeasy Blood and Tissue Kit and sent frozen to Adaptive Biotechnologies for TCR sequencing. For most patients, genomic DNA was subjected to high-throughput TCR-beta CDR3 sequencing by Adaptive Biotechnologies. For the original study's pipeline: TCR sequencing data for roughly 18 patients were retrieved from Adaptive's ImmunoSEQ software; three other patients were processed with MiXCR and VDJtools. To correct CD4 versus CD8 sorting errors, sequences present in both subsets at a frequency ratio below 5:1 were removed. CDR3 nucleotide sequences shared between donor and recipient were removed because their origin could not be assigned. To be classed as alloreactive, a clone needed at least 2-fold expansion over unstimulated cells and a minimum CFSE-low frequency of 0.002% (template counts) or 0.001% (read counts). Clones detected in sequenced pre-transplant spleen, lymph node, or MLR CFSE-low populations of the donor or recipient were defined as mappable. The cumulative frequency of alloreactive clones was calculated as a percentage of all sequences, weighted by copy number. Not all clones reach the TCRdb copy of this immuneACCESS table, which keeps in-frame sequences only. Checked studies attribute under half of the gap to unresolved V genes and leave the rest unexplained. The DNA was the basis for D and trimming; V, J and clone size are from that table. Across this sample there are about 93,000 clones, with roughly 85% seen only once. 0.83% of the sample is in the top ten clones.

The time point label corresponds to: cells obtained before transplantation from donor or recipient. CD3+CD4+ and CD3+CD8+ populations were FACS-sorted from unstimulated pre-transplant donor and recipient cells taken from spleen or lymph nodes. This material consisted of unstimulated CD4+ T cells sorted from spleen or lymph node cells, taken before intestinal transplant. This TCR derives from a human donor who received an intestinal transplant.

This receptor has the CDR3 CASSHEGGDLNIQYF. At the DNA level, the sequence is TGCGCCAGCAGTCACGAAGGGGGGGACTTAAACATTCAGTACTTC. The V gene is TRBV4-1 and the J gene is TRBJ2-4; a weak D assignment points to TRBD2 (7 bases agree). There are 15 amino acids in the CDR3, from cysteine to phenylalanine inclusive. CDR3 DNA only is kept here, 45 bases in frame from base 1. The germline V gene sets CDR1 to MGHRA and CDR2 to YSYEKL. The germline ends are 18 bases apart after V is trimmed by 6 bases and J by 6 bases.